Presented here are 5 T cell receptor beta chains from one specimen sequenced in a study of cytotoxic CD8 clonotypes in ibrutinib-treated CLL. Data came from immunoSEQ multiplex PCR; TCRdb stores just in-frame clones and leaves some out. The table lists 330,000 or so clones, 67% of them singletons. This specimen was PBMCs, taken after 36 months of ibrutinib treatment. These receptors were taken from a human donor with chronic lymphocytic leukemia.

The DNA of the CDR3 is TGTGCCAGCAGCTTCGGGACAGTCCAAGAGACCCAGTACTTC. Amino acids: CASSFGTVQETQYF. The chain uses TRBV7-9 and TRBJ2-5, with 7 nucleotides matching TRBD1. Germline V gives CDR1 SEHNR, CDR2 FQNEAQ (reference sequence). Germline trimming cut 3 bases from V and 1 base from J; bases unmatched to any gene: 2. The CDR3 is 14 residues long.

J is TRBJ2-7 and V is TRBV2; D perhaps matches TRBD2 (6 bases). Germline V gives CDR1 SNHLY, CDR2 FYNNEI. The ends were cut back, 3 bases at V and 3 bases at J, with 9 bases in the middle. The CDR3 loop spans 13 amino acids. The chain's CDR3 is CASSDPGSYEQYF. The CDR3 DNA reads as TGTGCCAGCAGTGATCCCGGGAGCTACGAGCAGTACTTC.

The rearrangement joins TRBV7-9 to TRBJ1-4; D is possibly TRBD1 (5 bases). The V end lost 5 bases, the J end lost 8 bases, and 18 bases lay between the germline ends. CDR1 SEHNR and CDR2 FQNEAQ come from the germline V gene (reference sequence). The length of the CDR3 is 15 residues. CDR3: CASSPRFGTEEKLFF. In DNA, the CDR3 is TGTGCCAGCAGCCCCCGGTTCGGGACCGAGGAAAAACTGTTTTTT.

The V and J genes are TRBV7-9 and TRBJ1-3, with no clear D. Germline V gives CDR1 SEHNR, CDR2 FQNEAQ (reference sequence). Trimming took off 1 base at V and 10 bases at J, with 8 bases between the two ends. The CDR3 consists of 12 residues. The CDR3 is CASSLGWETIYF. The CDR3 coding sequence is TGTGCCAGCAGCTTAGGATGGGAAACCATATATTTT.

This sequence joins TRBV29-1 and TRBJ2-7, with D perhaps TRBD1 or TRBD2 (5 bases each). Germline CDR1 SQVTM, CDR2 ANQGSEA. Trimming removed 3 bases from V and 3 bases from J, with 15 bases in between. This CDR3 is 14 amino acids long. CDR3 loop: CSVDLPGPGYEQYF. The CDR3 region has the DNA TGCAGCGTTGACCTCCCGGGGCCAGGCTACGAGCAGTACTTC.